This is a list of T cell receptor beta chains from one sample in a study of PD-1 blockade in classical Hodgkin lymphoma. TCRdb's copy holds only in-frame clones and misses some; the assay was immunoSEQ multiplex PCR. Here the sample spans 20,000 or so clones, approximately 87% being singletons. The sequencing here drew on peripheral blood mononuclear cells (PBMCs), taken before the fourth cycle of nivolumab. All receptors come from a human donor with classical Hodgkin lymphoma. Both conserved end residues are part of each CDR3. D genes are given only for firm matches. Expanded clones get a size class; other rows say once, few or many, or leave the size out.

D gene,V gene,clone size,J gene,CDR3 DNA,CDR3 protein
TRBD2,TRBV2,once,TRBJ2-3,TGTGCCAGCAGTGGAACTAGCGGGATGCGGGATACGCAGTATTTT,CASSGTSGMRDTQYF
NA,TRBV5-8,NA,TRBJ1-2,TGTGCCAGCAGCTTGGCAGGGGACTATGGCTACACCTTC,CASSLAGDYGYTF
NA,TRBV7-6,NA,TRBJ2-3,TGTGCCAGCAGCTTAGCCCCAGGGGTGGGCACAGATACGCAGTATTTT,CASSLAPGVGTDTQYF
TRBD1,TRBV9,once,TRBJ2-1,TGTGCCAGCAGCGTCTCAGGGGGATCCTACAATGAGCAGTTCTTC,CASSVSGGSYNEQFF
NA,TRBV5-1,few,TRBJ1-4,TGCGCCAGCAGCTTGAACGGCATCCGGGGCGGGGAAAAACTGTTTTTT,CASSLNGIRGGEKLFF
NA,TRBV6-1,NA,TRBJ2-6,TGTGCCAGCAGTGAACTAAGCCCGGGGGGGGCCAACGTCCTGACTTTC,CASSELSPGGANVLTF
TRBD1,TRBV5-1,NA,TRBJ2-7,TGCGCCAGCAGCTTAAAGACAGGGGGCTACTTCTCCTACGAGCAGTACTTC,CASSLKTGGYFSYEQYF
TRBD2,TRBV5-1,NA,TRBJ2-1,TGCGCCAGCAGCCCAGCGGGGGGAAATGAGCAGTTCTTC,CASSPAGGNEQFF
TRBD2,TRBV5-5,NA,TRBJ2-7,TGTGCCAGCATCCCTGCGGGAGGATCAGGCAAGCAGTACTTC,CASIPAGGSGKQYF
NA,TRBV18,NA,TRBJ1-4,TGTGCCAGCTCACCCGGGACACACTCAACTAATGAAAAACTGTTTTTT,CASSPGTHSTNEKLFF
TRBD1,TRBV5-6,NA,TRBJ1-4,TGTGCCAAGTTACAGGGGGCACCTAATGAAAAACTGTTTTTT,CAKLQGAPNEKLFF
TRBD2,TRBV4-2,NA,TRBJ2-3,TGTGCCAGCAGCCCAGGCGGGGGATCCAGCACAGATACGCAGTATTTT,CASSPGGGSSTDTQYF
TRBD1,TRBV5-1,NA,TRBJ1-4,TGCGCCAGCAGCGTTAACAGGGGGTCTAATGAAAAACTGTTTTTT,CASSVNRGSNEKLFF
TRBD1,TRBV6-5,once,TRBJ1-4,TGTGCCAGTAAGACAGGGGGCTATGAAAAACTGTTTTTT,CASKTGGYEKLFF
NA,TRBV30,NA,TRBJ2-5,TGTGCCGAAGGGCTGGGGGAGACCCAGTACTTC,CAEGLGETQYF
TRBD1,TRBV5-1,once,TRBJ1-3,TGCGCCAGCAGCTACGGACAGGCTGGAAACACCATATATTTT,CASSYGQAGNTIYF
TRBD1,TRBV6-1,once,TRBJ2-5,TGTGCCAGCAGTGGGACTGGGACAGGGGGCTGGGAGACCCAGTACTTC,CASSGTGTGGWETQYF
NA,TRBV19,NA,TRBJ1-4,TGTGCCAGTAGTAGTGGCGCGGGTTCTAATGAAAAACTGTTTTTT,CASSSGAGSNEKLFF
NA,TRBV5-1,NA,TRBJ2-3,TGCGCCAGCAGCTTGGCCATGACGGCGGGGAGCACAGATACGCAGTATTTT,CASSLAMTAGSTDTQYF
NA,TRBV6-1,NA,TRBJ2-7,TGTGCCAGCAGTGACAGGGGTTACGAGCAGTACTTC,CASSDRGYEQYF
NA,TRBV5-4,NA,TRBJ2-7,TGTGCCAGCAGTCAGGGGGCGGGAGACCGTTACGAGCAGTACTTC,CASSQGAGDRYEQYF
TRBD1,TRBV7-8,few,TRBJ1-2,TGTGCCAGCAGCCCAGTAGCCCGGGGACAGGGGCTCATGGGAACCTTC,CASSPVARGQGLMGTF
TRBD1,TRBV5-4,NA,TRBJ1-3,TGTGCCAGCAGCTTGCGGAAGGGGGCCTGGGGAAACACCATATATTTT,CASSLRKGAWGNTIYF
TRBD1,TRBV5-1,NA,TRBJ1-1,TGCGCCAGCAGCCTTGGACAGGGTGGCACTGAAGCTTTCTTT,CASSLGQGGTEAFF
TRBD2,TRBV9,NA,TRBJ2-1,TGTGCCAGCAGCGTGAATTTTGGGGGACTAGGTGGGAATGAGCAGTTCTTC,CASSVNFGGLGGNEQFF
NA,TRBV7-8,once,TRBJ1-2,TGTGCCAGCAGCGCCCCAAAAGGACTGGCCCTAGGTGGCTACACCTTC,CASSAPKGLALGGYTF
NA,TRBV19,NA,TRBJ1-1,TGTGCCAGTAGTATTAATCTGAACACTGAAGCTTTCTTT,CASSINLNTEAFF
TRBD1,TRBV2,NA,TRBJ1-4,TGTGCCAGTTGGCAGGGGGCGCCGGGAGCTAATGAAAAACTGTTTTTT,CASWQGAPGANEKLFF
TRBD1,TRBV19,NA,TRBJ2-1,TGTGCCAGTAGTACAGGGGTCGGGACAGGAACACTCAATGAGCAGTTCTTC,CASSTGVGTGTLNEQFF
TRBD2,TRBV6-1,NA,TRBJ2-1,TGTGCCAGCAGTTGGACTAGCGGGAATGAGCAGTTCTTC,CASSWTSGNEQFF
NA,TRBV2,NA,TRBJ1-5,TGTGCCAGCAGTGTCCGGCTGGTGGGTCAGCCCCAGCATTTT,CASSVRLVGQPQHF
NA,TRBV27,NA,TRBJ2-7,TGTGCCAGCAGTTTGCACCCCAGAACTCACGAGCAGTACTTC,CASSLHPRTHEQYF
NA,TRBV7-9,NA,TRBJ2-6,TGTGCCAGCAGTCAAGTACCCTCTGGGGCCAACGTCCTGACTTTC,CASSQVPSGANVLTF
TRBD1,TRBV2,once,TRBJ2-3,TGTGCCAGCAGTGAGAGGACAGGGCTCACAGATACGCAGTATTTT,CASSERTGLTDTQYF
NA,TRBV19,NA,TRBJ1-3,TGTGCCAGTAGTAAGACAGGAGACGTCGAATTTGGAAACACCATATATTTT,CASSKTGDVEFGNTIYF
TRBD1,TRBV6-6,NA,TRBJ1-5,TGTGCCAGCAGTCCCGGGACAGGGGGCAGGCAGCCCCAGCATTTT,CASSPGTGGRQPQHF
TRBD2,TRBV27,NA,TRBJ2-2,TGTGCCAGCAGTCCCGGGACTAGCGGGTGGACCGGGGAGCTGTTTTTT,CASSPGTSGWTGELFF
TRBD1,TRBV6-4,NA,TRBJ2-3,TGTGCCAGCTCAAGGACAGGGGGCCAAGATACGCAGTATTTT,CASSRTGGQDTQYF
TRBD2,TRBV7-9,NA,TRBJ2-1,TGTGCCAGCAGCTTGACTAGCGGGCCAGTAAATGAGCAGTTCTTC,CASSLTSGPVNEQFF
NA,TRBV18,NA,TRBJ2-2,TGTGCCAGCTCACCACGGGGGCTTAATCCCATAGGGGCGAACACCGGGGAGCTGTTTTTT,CASSPRGLNPIGANTGELFF
NA,TRBV2,NA,TRBJ2-5,TGTGCCAGCAGTGAAATCGACTGGGGGGCAGAGACCCAGTACTTC,CASSEIDWGAETQYF
TRBD1,TRBV27,NA,TRBJ1-5,TGTGCCAGCAGTCTCAGACAGGGAGACGGCAATCAGCCCCAGCATTTT,CASSLRQGDGNQPQHF
TRBD1,TRBV4-2,few,TRBJ1-2,TGTGCCAGCAGCCTTAGAGGCAGGGGGTATGGCTACACCTTC,CASSLRGRGYGYTF
TRBD1,TRBV7-8,NA,TRBJ2-3,TGTGCCAGCAGCTTAAACAGGGGGGGCACAGATACGCAGTATTTT,CASSLNRGGTDTQYF
NA,TRBV18,NA,TRBJ2-1,TGTGCCAGCTCACCGACGGACTCCCCCATTCAGTTCTTC,CASSPTDSPIQFF
TRBD2,TRBV12-5,NA,TRBJ2-3,TGTGCTAGTGGTGATACTAGCGGGGGTGCAGATACGCAGTATTTT,CASGDTSGGADTQYF
TRBD1,TRBV30,NA,TRBJ1-4,TGTGCCTGGAGGGGAGGAAACAGGGGGATAAATGAAAAACTGTTTTTT,CAWRGGNRGINEKLFF
TRBD2,TRBV7-9,NA,TRBJ2-7,TGTGCCAGCAGCTTAGAGGGACTAACCCTTGTCTTC,CASSLEGLTLVF
NA,TRBV9,NA,TRBJ2-7,TGTGCCAGCAGCGTAGACTTCAACTCCTACGAGCAGTACTTC,CASSVDFNSYEQYF